The 27 T cell receptor beta chains below were found in one sample sequenced in a study of CD4 T cells in relation to SARS-CoV-2 and coronaviruses. Their specific antigens are unknown. Here immunoSEQ multiplex PCR was the method, and the copy in TCRdb shows in-frame clones only, minus some. In the table there are approximately 20,000 clones, about 80% of which are singletons. Unexposed donor CD4+ T cells date from about 2010-2019, before the COVID-19 pandemic. CD4+ T cells were isolated from the cells after about nine days of culture. What was sequenced was CD4+ T cells from PBMCs, cultured in vitro. The receptors derive from a human donor in good health.

The V call is TRBV9, the J call TRBJ2-1; no definite D call. CDR1 and CDR2 from the germline V gene are SGDLS and YYNGEE. Deletions cut 5 bases from V and 2 bases from J, with 14 bases between. This CDR3 comprises 15 residues. Here the CDR3 reads CASRPTLDAYNEQFF. The CDR3 DNA follows: TGTGCCAGCAGACCTACCCTGGATGCCTACAATGAGCAGTTCTTC. The full variable domain, rest sourced from reference TRBV9 and TRBJ2-1, is DSGVTQTPKHLITATGQRVTLRCSPRSGDLSVYWYQQSLDQGLQFLIQYYNGEERAKGNILERFSAQQFPDLHSELNLSSLELGDSALYFCASRPTLDAYNEQFFGPGTRLTVL.

The J gene is TRBJ1-1, the V gene TRBV3-1 (or the pseudogene TRBV3-2); possibly TRBD1 for D (5 bases). V was shortened by 4 bases and J by 1 base, with 7 bases between the two germline ends. The CDR3 spans 13 residues. Germline loops: CDR1 LGHDT, CDR2 YNNKEL (reference sequence). CDR3 nucleotide sequence: TGTGCCAGCAGCCTCCAGGGGAACACTGAAGCTTTCTTT. Translated: CASSLQGNTEAFF.

CDR3 in amino acids: CASEPQAGGNEQFF. The DNA for the CDR3 is TGCGCCAGTGAACCACAAGCGGGGGGGAATGAGCAGTTCTTC. V usage is TRBV10-1 and J usage is TRBJ2-1; TRBD2 aligns across 10 bases. The CDR3 contains 14 residues. J gave up 7 bases and V 9 bases, and 9 bases lay outside the gene matches. The germline gives CDR1 WNHNN, CDR2 SYGVQD (reference sequence).

This chain's CDR3 is CASSPTGGQVSPLHF. In DNA, the CDR3 is TGTGCCAGCAGCCCAACAGGGGGGCAGGTTTCACCCCTCCACTTT. This rearrangement joins TRBV7-2 to TRBJ1-6, with 8 bases identical to TRBD1. Germline V gene lookup returns CDR1 SGHTA and CDR2 FQGNSA. This CDR3 has 15 amino acids. V lost 5 bases and J lost 9; bases outside the gene matches: 9.

CDR3 residues: CASTPGRGAEAFF. The CDR3 DNA reads as TGTGCCAGCACCCCCGGGAGGGGAGCCGAAGCTTTCTTT. The genes are TRBV9 and TRBJ1-1; weak D call: TRBD1 (5 bases). The CDR3 extends over 13 amino acids. V was clipped by 6 bases and J by 8 bases, with 17 bases between them. Germline assignment: CDR1 SGDLS and CDR2 YYNGEE. The full variable domain, completed using reference TRBV9 and TRBJ1-1, is DSGVTQTPKHLITATGQRVTLRCSPRSGDLSVYWYQQSLDQGLQFLIQYYNGEERAKGNILERFSAQQFPDLHSELNLSSLELGDSALYFCASTPGRGAEAFFGQGTRLTVV.

CDR3 residues: CASSQEGLAGDGYF. CDR3 sequence (DNA): TGTGCCAGCAGCCAAGAGGGACTAGCGGGAGATGGGTACTTC. This chain uses TRBV14 with TRBJ2-7; 14 bases match TRBD2. The CDR3 extends over 14 amino acids. The germline CDR1 and CDR2 sequences are SGHDN and FVKESK. V was clipped by 0 bases and J by 12 bases; unmatched bases: 4.

The V call is TRBV19, the J call TRBJ1-2, with 10 bases identical to TRBD1. V trimming: 3 bases; J trimming: 5 bases; junction bases outside the gene matches: 12. Germline V gene data show CDR1 as LNHDA and CDR2 as SQIVND (reference sequence). This CDR3 spans 17 amino acids. The CDR3 DNA follows: TGTGCCAGTAGTATCCTCGAACGACAGGGGGCCAGGTATGGCTACACCTTC. It codes for CASSILERQGARYGYTF.

This clone occurred a few times. The chain uses TRBV19 and TRBJ1-5; D is unclear. V gave up 6 bases and J gave up 3 bases, with 15 bases separating them. CDR1 and CDR2 from the germline V gene are LNHDA and SQIVND (reference sequence). This CDR3 region has 15 residues. The CDR3 coding sequence is TGTGCCAGTAGCCCCAGTTTGGGTCCCAATCAGCCCCAGCATTTT. Protein product: CASSPSLGPNQPQHF.

V usage is TRBV24-1 and J usage is TRBJ2-5, with 7 positions matching TRBD2. CDR1 KGHDR and CDR2 SFDVKD come from the germline V gene. Trimming took 2 bases from V and 5 from J; bases not matched to a gene: 7. The CDR3 sequence is 15 residues long. CDR3 nucleotide sequence: TGTGCCACCAGTGATTCAGGGATCGGGAGGGAGACCCAGTACTTC. Translating gives CATSDSGIGRETQYF.

The chain links TRBV27 to TRBJ1-5, with D unclear. From germline, CDR1 is MNHEY and CDR2 SMNVEV (reference sequence). V lost 0 bases and J 2 bases, leaving 8 bases between the germline ends. This CDR3 has 15 amino acids. CDR3 sequence reads: CASSLSPSGNQPQHF. CDR3 nucleotide sequence: TGTGCCAGCAGTTTATCCCCTAGCGGCAATCAGCCCCAGCATTTT.

This chain uses TRBV11-2 with TRBJ2-3, with no clear D. The CDR3 is 14 residues long. Per the germline V gene, CDR1 is SGHAT and CDR2 is FQNNGV. Deletions cut 1 base from V and 2 bases from J, with 7 bases between. The CDR3 region is CASSLGANTDTQYF. DNA for the CDR3: TGTGCCAGCAGCTTAGGGGCCAACACAGATACGCAGTATTTT.

The chain is built from TRBV6-5 and TRBJ2-2, with TRBD2 matching over 7 bases. This CDR3 is 15 amino acids long. V shed 9 bases and J 0 bases; nucleotides not matched to a gene: 7. The germline gives CDR1 MNHEY, CDR2 SVGAGI. The CDR3 here is CASQPGGSNTGELFF. CDR3 in DNA: TGTGCCAGTCAACCGGGAGGATCGAACACCGGGGAGCTGTTTTTT.

The gene calls are TRBV10-2 and TRBJ1-1, with D maybe TRBD1 (5 bases). The CDR3 totals 14 residues. Between the trimmed V and J ends, which lost 0 bases and 7 bases, there was a span of 12 bases. Germline CDR1 reads WSHSY; CDR2 reads SAAADI. CDR3 residues: CASSESYTGREAFF. CDR3 DNA sequence: TGCGCCAGCAGTGAGTCATATACAGGACGTGAAGCTTTCTTT.

The V and J genes are TRBV10-3 and TRBJ2-7; no clear D. Germline V gene data show CDR1 as ENHRY and CDR2 as SYGVKD. The CDR3 consists of 13 residues. Trimming removed 3 bases at V and 1 base at J, with 7 bases between. The CDR3 is CAISDYLSYEQYF. The CDR3 DNA is TGTGCCATCAGTGACTATCTTTCCTACGAGCAGTACTTC.

This clone was counted only a few times. The gene calls are TRBV6-5 and TRBJ1-1, with 8 bases matching TRBD1. The CDR3 has 16 amino acids. Trimming cost V 4 bases and J 0 bases; bases outside gene matches: 7. The V gene's germline CDR1 is MNHEY and CDR2 SVGAGI. CDR3 sequence: CASSSLQGGMNTEAFF. The CDR3 DNA reads TGTGCCAGCAGTTCCTTACAGGGGGGTATGAACACTGAAGCTTTCTTT.

The genes are TRBV18 and TRBJ1-2; perhaps TRBD1 as D (5 bases). Trimming removed 6 bases at V and 3 bases at J, with 8 bases between. Germline-derived CDR1 and CDR2 are KGHSH and LQKENI. The CDR3 runs 12 residues. CDR3 in DNA: TGTGCCAGCTCCGGGGGGGACTATGGCTACACCTTC. As protein: CASSGGDYGYTF.

This clone came up once. This chain connects TRBV11-2 to TRBJ2-4; no clear D. In germline, CDR1 is SGHAT, CDR2 FQNNGV. Trimming took 5 bases from V and 0 from J, leaving 14 bases between them. The CDR3 length is 16 residues. CDR3 amino acids: CASSEVDNIAKNIQYF. In DNA, the CDR3 is TGTGCCAGCAGCGAGGTCGACAACATAGCCAAAAACATTCAGTACTTC.

CDR3 region: CASSQDYRGSSGYTF. Here the CDR3 DNA reads TGCGCCAGCAGCCAAGATTATAGGGGTAGCTCTGGCTACACCTTC. The chain employs TRBV4-3 and TRBJ1-2, with a weak D call TRBD1 (5 bases). The CDR3 runs 15 residues. Looked up from germline, CDR1 is LGHNA and CDR2 is YSLEER. Trimming pared 0 bases from V and 7 bases from J, leaving 15 bases between.

This clone was counted a single time. The genes are TRBV3-1 (or the pseudogene TRBV3-2) and TRBJ2-1; D ambiguous. The CDR3 runs to 14 residues. Deletions cut 1 base from V and 0 bases from J, with 4 bases between. Germline V CDR1 and CDR2: LGHDT, YNNKEL (reference sequence). CDR3 in DNA: TGTGCCAGCAGCCAAGCTAGCTCCTACAATGAGCAGTTCTTC. This gives the protein CASSQASSYNEQFF.

The chain joins TRBV4-3 to TRBJ2-3; weak D call: TRBD2 (5 bases). This CDR3 comprises 15 residues. CDR1 LGHNA and CDR2 YSLEER come from the germline V gene. The V gene lost 0 bases and the J gene lost 6 bases, with 13 bases spanning the gap. The CDR3 is CASSQDSAGHDTQYF. The DNA of the CDR3 is TGCGCCAGCAGCCAAGATTCCGCGGGTCATGATACGCAGTATTTT.

This chain's CDR3 is CASSPPDRSGYTF. The CDR3 coding sequence is TGTGCCAGCTCACCACCGGACAGGTCGGGCTACACCTTC. This chain links TRBV18 with TRBJ1-2, with TRBD1 matching over 7 bases. There are 13 residues in the CDR3. The germline gives CDR1 KGHSH, CDR2 LQKENI. V shed 0 bases and J 8 bases; nucleotides not matched to a gene: 3.

The chain combines TRBV7-2 with TRBJ1-1; maybe TRBD1 (6 bases). The V and J ends lost 0 bases and 1 base respectively, with 18 bases between them. Per the germline V gene, CDR1 is SGHTA and CDR2 is FQGNSA. CDR3 length: 18 residues. The CDR3 region has the DNA TGTGCCAGCAGCTTAGCGGGGGGGCTCAGGCCCCAGAACACTGAAGCTTTCTTT. It codes for CASSLAGGLRPQNTEAFF.

J is TRBJ1-2 and V is TRBV18, with D possibly being TRBD1 (5 bases). The CDR3 has 13 amino acids. Germline V gives CDR1 KGHSH, CDR2 LQKENI. Trimming removed 3 bases from V and 8 bases from J, with 13 bases in between. CDR3 sequence reads: CASSPTGLWGYTF. The CDR3 DNA follows: TGTGCCAGCTCACCCACAGGCTTGTGGGGCTACACCTTC.

J is TRBJ1-2 and V is TRBV11-2, with TRBD1 matching over 9 bases. Germline V gives CDR1 SGHAT, CDR2 FQNNGV. Germline trimming cut 3 bases from V and 2 bases from J; bases unmatched to any gene: 4. The CDR3 loop spans 15 amino acids. CDR3 residues: CASSLFGQGNYGYTF. In DNA, the CDR3 is TGTGCCAGCAGCTTGTTTGGACAGGGGAACTATGGCTACACCTTC.

The chain is built from TRBV6-5 and TRBJ1-5; no firm D call. V was shortened by 0 bases and J by 1 base, with 7 bases between the two germline ends. This CDR3 spans 15 amino acids. The germline V gene has CDR1 MNHEY and CDR2 SVGAGI. The CDR3 loop is CASSYSVGSNQPQHF. CDR3 coding DNA: TGTGCCAGCAGTTACTCTGTGGGGAGCAATCAGCCCCAGCATTTT.

The chain couples TRBV29-1 to TRBJ2-5; a weak D match, TRBD1 (5 bases). The CDR3 has 11 residues. Trimming took 7 bases from V and 5 from J, leaving 11 bases between them. Germline V lookup: CDR1 SQVTM, CDR2 ANQGSEA. CDR3 in amino acids: CSALTAETQYF. The CDR3, as DNA: TGCAGCGCCCTGACAGCGGAGACCCAGTACTTC.

This clone was counted between two and nine times. The chain links TRBV18 to TRBJ1-2; 7 positions agree with TRBD1. With 5 bases clipped from V and 6 bases from J, the junction kept 9 bases outside the gene matches. This CDR3 region has 14 residues. The V gene's germline CDR1 is KGHSH and CDR2 LQKENI. CDR3 sequence (DNA): TGTGCCAGCTCAGCCAGACAGGGAAGTGATGGCTACACCTTC. As protein: CASSARQGSDGYTF.